The source of this TCR beta chain is a study of blood T cell repertoires in COVID-19. This table comes from immunoSEQ multiplex PCR, and its TCRdb copy is limited to in-frame clones, with some not included. The table lists 200,000 or so clones, approximately 90% of them singletons. V was cut by 1 base and J by 4 bases, with 7 bases left in between. CDR3 length equals 13 residues. Germline V gene sequence: CDR1 KGHSY, CDR2 FQNENV. This clonotype originated in a man aged 25-45 years who had recovered from COVID-19. The V gene is TRBV16, the J gene TRBJ1-1; a possible D gene is TRBD1 (5 bases). Sequenced sample: PBMCs or T cells enriched from blood (not recorded which). The CDR3 DNA is TGTGCCAGCAGCCAATTTCAGGGCACTGAAGCTTTCTTT. Translation: CASSQFQGTEAFF.